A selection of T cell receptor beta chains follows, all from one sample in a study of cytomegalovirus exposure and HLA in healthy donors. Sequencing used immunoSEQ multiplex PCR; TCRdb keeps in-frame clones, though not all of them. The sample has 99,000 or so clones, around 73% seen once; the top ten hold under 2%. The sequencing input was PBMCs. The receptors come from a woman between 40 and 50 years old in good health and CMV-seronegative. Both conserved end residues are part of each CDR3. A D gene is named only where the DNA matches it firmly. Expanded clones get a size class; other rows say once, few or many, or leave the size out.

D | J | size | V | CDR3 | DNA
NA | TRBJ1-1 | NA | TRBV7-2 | CASSPAAF | TGTGCCAGCAGCCCCGCGGCCTTT
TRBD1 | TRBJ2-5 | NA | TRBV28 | CASRRTGGMETQYF | TGTGCCAGCAGACGGACAGGGGGAATGGAGACCCAGTACTTC
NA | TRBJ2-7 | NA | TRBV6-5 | CASTTTGLVGYEQYF | TGTGCCAGCACCACTACAGGGTTGGTAGGGTACGAGCAGTACTTC
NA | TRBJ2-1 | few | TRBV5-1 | CASSSEALDYNEQFF | TGCGCCAGCAGCTCTGAGGCCCTAGACTACAATGAGCAGTTCTTC
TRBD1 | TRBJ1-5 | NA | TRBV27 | CASSSVSFDRGRQPQHF | TGTGCCAGCAGTTCCGTGTCCTTCGACAGGGGTAGACAGCCCCAGCATTTT
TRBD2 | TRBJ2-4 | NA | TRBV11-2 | CASSLWEGSRNIQYF | TGTGCCAGCAGCTTATGGGAGGGCAGCAGAAACATTCAGTACTTC
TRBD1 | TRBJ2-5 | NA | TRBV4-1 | CASSQGILDRQETQYF | TGCGCCAGCAGCCAAGGAATCTTGGACAGGCAAGAGACCCAGTACTTC
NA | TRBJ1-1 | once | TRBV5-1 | CASSHQGHTEAFF | TGCGCCAGCAGCCATCAGGGCCACACTGAAGCTTTCTTT
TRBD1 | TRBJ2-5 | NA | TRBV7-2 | CASSLASPGTGLETQYF | TGTGCCAGCAGCTTAGCGAGTCCCGGGACAGGGTTAGAGACCCAGTACTTC
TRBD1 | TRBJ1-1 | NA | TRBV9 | CASSLIGQGDTEAFF | TGTGCCAGCAGCCTTATAGGACAGGGGGACACTGAAGCTTTCTTT
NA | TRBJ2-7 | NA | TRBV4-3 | CASSQLVGQEYEQYF | TGCGCCAGCAGCCAATTAGTGGGCCAGGAATACGAGCAGTACTTC
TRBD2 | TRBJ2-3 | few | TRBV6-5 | CASSSTLAGYTDTQYF | TGTGCCAGCAGTTCTACCCTAGCGGGGTACACAGATACGCAGTATTTT
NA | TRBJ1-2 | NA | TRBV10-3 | CAISNSGTYTF | TGTGCCATCAGCAACAGTGGAACCTACACCTTC
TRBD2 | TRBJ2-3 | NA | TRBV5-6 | CASSTSGRATDTQYF | TGTGCCAGCAGCACTAGCGGGAGGGCCACAGATACGCAGTATTTT
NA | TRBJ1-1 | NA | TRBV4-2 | CASSLGLTVNTEAFF | TGTGCCAGCAGCCTAGGACTTACTGTGAACACTGAAGCTTTCTTT
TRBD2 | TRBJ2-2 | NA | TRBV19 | CASRSQGLANTGELFF | TGTGCCAGTAGATCCCAGGGACTAGCGAACACCGGGGAGCTGTTTTTT
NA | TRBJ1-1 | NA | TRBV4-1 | CASSHSGRTEAFF | TGCGCCAGCAGCCATTCAGGGCGCACTGAAGCTTTCTTT
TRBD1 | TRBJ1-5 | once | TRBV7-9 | CASSSGTVPFSNQPQHF | TGTGCCAGCAGCTCCGGGACAGTCCCCTTTAGCAATCAGCCCCAGCATTTT
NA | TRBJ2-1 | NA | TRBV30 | CAWSGTRPGEQFF | TGTGCCTGGAGTGGAACTAGGCCGGGTGAGCAGTTCTTC
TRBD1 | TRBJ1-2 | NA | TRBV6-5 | CASSPSDRLSYTF | TGTGCCAGCAGCCCCTCGGACAGGCTGAGCTACACCTTC
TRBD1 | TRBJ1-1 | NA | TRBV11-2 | CASSPRQGGVNTEAFF | TGTGCCAGCAGCCCCAGACAGGGCGGGGTGAACACTGAAGCTTTCTTT
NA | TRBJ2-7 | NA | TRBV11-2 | CASSSPPRPREQYF | TGTGCCAGCAGCTCCCCTCCCCGGCCGAGGGAGCAGTACTTC
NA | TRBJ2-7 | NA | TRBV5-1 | CASSLEAGTYEQYF | TGCGCCAGCAGCTTGGAGGCAGGGACCTACGAGCAGTACTTC
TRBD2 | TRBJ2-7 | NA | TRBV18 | CASSQSGNYEQYF | TGTGCCAGCTCACAAAGCGGGAACTACGAGCAGTACTTC
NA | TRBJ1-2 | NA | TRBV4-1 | CASRETAQPGGYTF | TGCGCCAGCAGAGAGACAGCCCAGCCGGGCGGCTACACCTTC
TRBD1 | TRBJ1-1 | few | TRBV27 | CASSSSFTGVPTEAFF | TGTGCCAGCAGTTCATCGTTTACAGGGGTGCCCACTGAAGCTTTCTTT
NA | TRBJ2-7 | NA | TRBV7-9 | CASSLAETYEQYF | TGTGCCAGCAGCTTAGCTGAAACTTACGAGCAGTACTTC
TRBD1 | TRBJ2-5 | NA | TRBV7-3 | CASSPRTGGLETQYF | TGTGCCAGCAGCCCCCGGACAGGGGGCTTGGAGACCCAGTACTTC
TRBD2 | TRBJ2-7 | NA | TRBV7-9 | CASSQTGLWHEQYF | TGTGCCAGCAGCCAAACGGGACTATGGCACGAGCAGTACTTC
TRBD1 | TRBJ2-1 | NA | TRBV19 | CASRPGTVNEQFF | TGTGCCAGTAGGCCCGGGACAGTCAATGAGCAGTTCTTC
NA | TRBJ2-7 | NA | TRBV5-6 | CASSSGPDYIYEQYF | TGTGCCAGCAGCTCCGGGCCCGACTATATATACGAGCAGTACTTC
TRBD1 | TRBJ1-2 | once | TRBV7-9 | CASSLAFRDRGLFDYGYTF | TGTGCCAGCAGCTTAGCATTCCGGGACAGGGGACTATTTGACTATGGCTACACCTTC
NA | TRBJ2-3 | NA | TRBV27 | CASSGVLADTQYF | TGTGCCAGCAGCGGGGTTCTGGCAGATACGCAGTATTTT
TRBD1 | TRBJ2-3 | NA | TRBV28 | CASATGEFGTDTQYF | TGTGCCAGCGCGACAGGGGAGTTCGGCACAGATACGCAGTATTTT
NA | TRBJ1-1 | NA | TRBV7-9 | CASSLGSTSFAEAFF | TGTGCCAGCAGCTTAGGGAGTACATCATTTGCTGAAGCTTTCTTT
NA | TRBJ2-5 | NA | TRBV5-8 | CASSHTAGQETQYF | TGTGCCAGCAGCCACACCGCGGGGCAAGAGACCCAGTACTTC
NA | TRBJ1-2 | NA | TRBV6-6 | CASSYSRVSYGYTF | TGTGCCAGCAGTTACTCGAGAGTTTCTTATGGCTACACCTTC
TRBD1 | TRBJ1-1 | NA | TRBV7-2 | CASSGTAMNTEAFF | TGTGCCAGCAGCGGGACAGCCATGAACACTGAAGCTTTCTTT
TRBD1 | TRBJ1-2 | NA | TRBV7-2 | CASSLLGQVYGYTF | TGTGCCAGCAGCTTGTTGGGACAGGTCTATGGCTACACCTTC
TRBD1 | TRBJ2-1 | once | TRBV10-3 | CAIRGGTGTGNPFF | TGTGCCATCAGGGGGGGGACTGGGACAGGGAATCCGTTCTTC
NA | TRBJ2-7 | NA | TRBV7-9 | CASSLQLYEQYF | TGTGCCAGCAGCTTACAACTCTACGAGCAGTACTTC
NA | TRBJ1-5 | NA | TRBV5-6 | CASSTSGGTQPQHF | TGTGCCAGCAGCACTTCCGGGGGGACTCAGCCCCAGCATTTT
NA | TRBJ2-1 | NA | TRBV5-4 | CASSLGGASPGIEQFF | TGTGCCAGCAGCTTGGGGGGCGCATCGCCTGGGATTGAGCAGTTCTTC
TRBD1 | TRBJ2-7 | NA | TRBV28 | CASTQQGAAYEQYF | TGTGCCAGCACCCAACAGGGGGCGGCCTACGAGCAGTACTTC